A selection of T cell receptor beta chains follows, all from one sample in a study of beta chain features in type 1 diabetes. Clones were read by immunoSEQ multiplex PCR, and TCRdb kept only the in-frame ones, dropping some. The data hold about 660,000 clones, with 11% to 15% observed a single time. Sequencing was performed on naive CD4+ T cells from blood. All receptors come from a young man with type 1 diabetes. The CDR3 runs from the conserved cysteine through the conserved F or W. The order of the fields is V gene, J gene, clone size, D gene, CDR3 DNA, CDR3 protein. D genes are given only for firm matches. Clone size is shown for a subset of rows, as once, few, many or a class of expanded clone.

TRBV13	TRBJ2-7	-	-	TGTGCCAGCAGCCAAAGGACCGAGCAGTACTTC	CASSQRTEQYF
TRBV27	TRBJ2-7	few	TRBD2	TGTGCCAGCAGTTTATTGGGGAGGGGCGAGCAGTACTTC	CASSLLGRGEQYF
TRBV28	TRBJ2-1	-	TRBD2	TGTGCCAGCAGTCCGCAGACTAGCGGGGGGGCAAGTTGGAATGAGCAGTTCTTC	CASSPQTSGGASWNEQFF
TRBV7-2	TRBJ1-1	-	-	TGTGCCAGCAGCTTAGCAGGTTGGATGAACACTGAAGCTTTCTTT	CASSLAGWMNTEAFF
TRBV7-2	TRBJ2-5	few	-	TGTGCCAGCAGCCGACGGACCCCTGAGACAGAGACCCAGTACTTC	CASSRRTPETETQYF
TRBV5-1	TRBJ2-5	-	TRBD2	TGCGCCAGCTGCGGGAGAGAGGAGACCCAGTACTTC	CASCGREETQYF
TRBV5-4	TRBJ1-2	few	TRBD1	TGTGCCAGCAGCTCGGGACAGAGTTCTAACTATGGCTACACCTTC	CASSSGQSSNYGYTF
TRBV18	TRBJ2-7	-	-	TGTGCCAGCTCCTCCGGGGGGCGCGAGCAGTACTTC	CASSSGGREQYF
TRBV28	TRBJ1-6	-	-	TGTGCCAGCAGTTTAGGAGAGTCACCCCTCCACTTT	CASSLGESPLHF
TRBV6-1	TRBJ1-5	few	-	TGTGCCAGCAGACCAGGGGTGGGGTCCCAGCATTTT	CASRPGVGSQHF
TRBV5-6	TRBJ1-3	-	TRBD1	TGTGCCAGCAGCCCGACAGGGTTACTCGATGGAAACACCATATATTTT	CASSPTGLLDGNTIYF
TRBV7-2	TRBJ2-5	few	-	TGTGCCAGCAGCAACCAGGGGCTAGCACAAGAGACCCAGTACTTC	CASSNQGLAQETQYF
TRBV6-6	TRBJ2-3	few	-	TGTGCCAGCAGCCTCGCGGTGCGGGCTAGCACAGATACGCAGTATTTT	CASSLAVRASTDTQYF
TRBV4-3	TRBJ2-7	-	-	TGCGCCAGCAGCCAAGAACACGTCAGGGTCTACGAGCAGTACTTC	CASSQEHVRVYEQYF
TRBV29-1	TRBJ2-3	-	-	TGCAGCGTTGAAAGGCGGGACACAGATACGCAGTATTTT	CSVERRDTDTQYF
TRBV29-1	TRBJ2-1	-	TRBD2	TGCAGCACAAGTAGCGGGGGCTCCTACAATGAGCAGTTCTTC	CSTSSGGSYNEQFF
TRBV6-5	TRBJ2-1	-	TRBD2	TGTGCCAGCAGAACCCCGGGAGGTAATGAGCAGTTCTTC	CASRTPGGNEQFF
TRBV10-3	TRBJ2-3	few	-	TGTGCCACGTCTAGCACAGATACGCAGTATTTT	CATSSTDTQYF
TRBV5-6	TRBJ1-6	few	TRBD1	TGTGCCAGCAGTTGGACAGGGGCTCATTCACCCCTCCACTTT	CASSWTGAHSPLHF
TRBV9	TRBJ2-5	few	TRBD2	TGTGCCAGCAGCCCCAGCGGGGGTCTGTTAGAGACCCAGTACTTC	CASSPSGGLLETQYF
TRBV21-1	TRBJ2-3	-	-	TGTGCCAGCAGCCTTCCCGGAAATTTT	CASSLPGNF
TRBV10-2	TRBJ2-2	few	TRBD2	TGCGCCAGCCAGGGACTAGCGGGCCGGGGCGCCGGGGAGCTGTTTTTT	CASQGLAGRGAGELFF
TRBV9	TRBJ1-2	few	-	TGTGCCAGCAGCGTAGTTAGAGGGAGCTACACCTTC	CASSVVRGSYTF
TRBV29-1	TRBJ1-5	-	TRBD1	TGCAGCGTCCCTGCGACAGGGTGGGGCAATCAGCCCCAGCATTTT	CSVPATGWGNQPQHF
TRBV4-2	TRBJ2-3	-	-	TGTGCCAGCAGCCAAGACCTAGCGACCGATACGCAGTATTTT	CASSQDLATDTQYF
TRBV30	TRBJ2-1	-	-	TGTGCCTGGAGCAGCTTGTCCGGCTACAATGAGCAGTTCTTC	CAWSSLSGYNEQFF
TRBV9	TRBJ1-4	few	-	TGTGCCAGCAGCCCCCGGAACACCGAAAAACTGTTTTTT	CASSPRNTEKLFF
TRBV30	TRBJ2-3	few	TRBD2	TGTGCCTGGACCCCACTGGCGGGGGGCAGAGATACGCAGTATTTT	CAWTPLAGGRDTQYF
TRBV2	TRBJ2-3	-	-	TGTGCCAGCAGTGAAACAGGGCTGAGCACAGATACGCAGTATTTT	CASSETGLSTDTQYF
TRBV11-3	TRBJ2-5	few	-	TGTGCCAGCAGCCCCGACTGGACCCAAGAGACCCAGTACTTC	CASSPDWTQETQYF
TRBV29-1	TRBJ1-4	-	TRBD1	TGCAGCGCCCAACAGGGGGCGAATGAAAAACTGTTTTTT	CSAQQGANEKLFF
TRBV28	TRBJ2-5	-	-	TGTGCCAGTAATGATGGGGGGCCTTGGGAGACCCAGTACTTC	CASNDGGPWETQYF
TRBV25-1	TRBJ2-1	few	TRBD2	TGTGCCAGCAGTGTAGCGGGGCTGAGTAATGAGCAGTTCTTC	CASSVAGLSNEQFF
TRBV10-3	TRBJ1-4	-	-	TGTGCCACCGGGGCTGGGTCAGCTAATGAAAAACTGTTTTTT	CATGAGSANEKLFF
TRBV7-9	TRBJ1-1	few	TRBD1	TGTGCCAGCAGTCCCATGGGACAGGGCGACACTGAAGCTTTCTTT	CASSPMGQGDTEAFF
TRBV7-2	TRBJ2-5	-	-	TGTGCCAGCAGCTTCGCAGGAGAAGAGACCCAGTACTTC	CASSFAGEETQYF
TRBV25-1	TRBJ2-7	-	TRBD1	TGTGCCAGCAGTCCCGGGACAGGCGCGGCCTCAGACTACGAGCAGTACTTC	CASSPGTGAASDYEQYF
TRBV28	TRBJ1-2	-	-	TGTGCCAGCGCTCCATTACGGGACACGGACTATGGCTACACCTTC	CASAPLRDTDYGYTF
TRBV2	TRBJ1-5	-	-	TGTGCCAGCAGGGGGGACGGGTCCCACCAGCCCCAGCATTTT	CASRGDGSHQPQHF
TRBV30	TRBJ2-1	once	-	TGTGCCTGGACTCGGGGGGCCAGCTTTTCCTACAATGAGCAGTTCTTC	CAWTRGASFSYNEQFF
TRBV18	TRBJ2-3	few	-	TGTGCCAGCTCACCCCGCACAGATACGCAGTATTTT	CASSPRTDTQYF
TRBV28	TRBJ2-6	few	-	TGTGCCAGCAGTTTCTTTTCTGGGGCCAACGTCCTGACTTTC	CASSFFSGANVLTF